What follows describes a single T cell receptor (beta chain). There are a few counts of this clone. Its recognized antigen is unknown. A junction boundary mismatches the germline segment, possibly from a read error. The sample is drawn from a study of OX40 agonist ivuxolimab in advanced cancers. For the wider study: Ivuxolimab, which targeted the costimulatory receptor OX40 (CD134), was an agonistic, fully human IgG2 monoclonal antibody. Intravenous ivuxolimab was administered to patients every 2 weeks at six dose levels: 0.01, 0.1, 0.3, 1.5, 3 and 10 mg/kg. Of the approximately 54 dose-escalation patients, hepatocellular carcinoma was present in around 20, melanoma in roughly 15, renal cell carcinoma in 9 and head and neck cancer in 9. In the dose-escalation cohort, around four fifths of patients were male, and the mean age was around 60 years, with a range of roughly 20 to 79. Prior anti-PD-1, anti-PD-L1 or anti-CTLA-4 therapy was permitted, and checkpoint inhibitors had been received by about 36% of dose-escalation patients. Partial responses were achieved by three dose-escalation patients, of whom one had hepatocellular carcinoma and two had cutaneous melanoma. Peripheral TCRbeta sequencing aimed to test whether ivuxolimab altered TCR sequence diversity and caused clonal T-cell expansion. The paper covers the monotherapy dose-escalation part of the phase I ivuxolimab trial, which included N of about 50 patients.

Patients with a history of autoimmune disease or receiving systemic immunosuppression were excluded from the trial. Peripheral blood for TCR sequencing was collected from all dose cohorts at baseline, on cycle 4 day 1, and on cycle 7 day 1. The samples were taken from a phase I, first-in-human, multicenter, open-label dose-escalation trial of ivuxolimab. Adults with locally advanced or metastatic melanoma, renal cell carcinoma, hepatocellular carcinoma or head and neck squamous cell carcinoma were enrolled in the trial. Before TCR sequencing, CD4+ and CD8+ T cells were separately sorted from peripheral blood. The study at large found these results: Low levels of normalized T-cell clonal expansion were also seen in some nonresponding patients. At doses from 0.1 to 3.0 mg/kg, clonal expansion was seen in both CD4+ and CD8+ blood T cells between baseline and week 6. After ivuxolimab, expanded clones were on average more numerous among CD8+ T cells than among CD4+ T cells. The antigen specificity of the peripheral T cells that underwent clonal expansion was not determined. In the 0.1-3.0 mg/kg groups, partial responders had among the lowest normalized peripheral clonal expansion, particularly in CD8+ T cells.

For sequencing of the TCRbeta CDR3 region, genomic DNA was extracted from the sorted cells. The immunoSEQ Assay was used to sequence the TCRbeta CDR3 regions. Drawn from immuneACCESS, this table holds only the in-frame rearrangements with V and J called that TCRdb kept. Clones are partly lost; checked studies trace under half to an unresolved V gene and leave the rest unexplained. Present in this sample are roughly 56,000 clones, around 86% of which were seen just once. The ten largest clones capture about 0.8% of the sample. The source material was CD4+ or CD8+ T cells sorted from blood, sampled in a trial of the OX40 agonist ivuxolimab. The clonotype was recovered from an adult with an advanced solid tumor such as melanoma, head and neck, liver or kidney cancer.

The CDR3 corresponds to CASSHGCF. The DNA sequence follows: TGTGCCAGCAGCCATGGGTGTTTT. The chain couples TRBV9 to TRBJ1-3; no D gene is confidently identified. The CDR1 and CDR2 encoded by the germline V gene are SGDLS and YYNGEE. Counted from cysteine to phenylalanine, this CDR3 has 8 amino acids. The only DNA kept is the CDR3, 24 bases in frame from the first base.